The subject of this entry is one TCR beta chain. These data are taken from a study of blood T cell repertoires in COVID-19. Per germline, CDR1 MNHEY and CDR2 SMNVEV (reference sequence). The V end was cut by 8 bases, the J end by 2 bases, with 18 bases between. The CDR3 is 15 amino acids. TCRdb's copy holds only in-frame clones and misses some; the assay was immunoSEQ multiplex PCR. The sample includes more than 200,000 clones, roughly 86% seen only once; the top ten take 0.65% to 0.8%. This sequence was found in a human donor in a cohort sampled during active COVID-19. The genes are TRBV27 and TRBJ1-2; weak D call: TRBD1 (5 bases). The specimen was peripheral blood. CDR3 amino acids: CASGALRQKNYGYTF. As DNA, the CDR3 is TGTGCCAGCGGAGCCCTAAGACAGAAAAACTATGGCTACACCTTC.